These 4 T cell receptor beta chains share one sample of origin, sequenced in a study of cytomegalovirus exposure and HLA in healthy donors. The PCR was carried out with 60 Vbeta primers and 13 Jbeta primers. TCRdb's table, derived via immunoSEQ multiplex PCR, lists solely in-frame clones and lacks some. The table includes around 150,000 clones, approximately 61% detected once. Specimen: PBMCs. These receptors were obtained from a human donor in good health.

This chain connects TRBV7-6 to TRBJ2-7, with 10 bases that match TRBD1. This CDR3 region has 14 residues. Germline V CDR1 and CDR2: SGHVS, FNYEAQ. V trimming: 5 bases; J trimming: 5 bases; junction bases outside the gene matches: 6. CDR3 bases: TGTGCCAGCAGCCCTGGGACAGGGGACAACGAGCAGTACTTC. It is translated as CASSPGTGDNEQYF. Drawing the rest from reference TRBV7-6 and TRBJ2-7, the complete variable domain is GAGVSQSPRYKVTKRGQDVALRCDPISGHVSLYWYRQALGQGPEFLTYFNYEAQQDKSGLPNDRFSAERPEGSISTLTIQRTEQRDSAMYRCASSPGTGDNEQYFGPGTRLTVT.

The CDR3 spells CASSFGTSGHEQFF. The CDR3 DNA follows: TGTGCCAGCAGTTTCGGGACTAGCGGCCATGAGCAGTTCTTC. V is TRBV27 and J is TRBJ2-1, with 11 bases aligning to TRBD2. The CDR3 covers 14 residues. V was clipped by 3 bases and J by 8 bases; unmatched bases: 3. Germline CDR1 is MNHEY and CDR2 is SMNVEV (reference sequence).

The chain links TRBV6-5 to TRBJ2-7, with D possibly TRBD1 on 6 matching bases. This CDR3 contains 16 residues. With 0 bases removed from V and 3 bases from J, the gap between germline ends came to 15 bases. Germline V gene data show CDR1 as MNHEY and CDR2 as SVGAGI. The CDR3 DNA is TGTGCCAGCAGTTACTCGAAACAGGGCTCAGTCTACGAGCAGTACTTC. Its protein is CASSYSKQGSVYEQYF.

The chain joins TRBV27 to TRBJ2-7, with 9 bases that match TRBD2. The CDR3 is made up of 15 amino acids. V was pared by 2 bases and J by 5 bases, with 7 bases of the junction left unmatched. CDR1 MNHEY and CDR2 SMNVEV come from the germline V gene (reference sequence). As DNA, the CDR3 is TGTGCCAGCAGTTTAGGTAGCGGGAGAGTGAACGAGCAGTACTTC. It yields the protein CASSLGSGRVNEQYF.